These 29 T cell receptor beta chains were sequenced from one sample in a study of cytomegalovirus exposure and HLA in healthy donors. PCR employed 60 Vbeta and 13 Jbeta primers. TCRdb's table, derived via immunoSEQ multiplex PCR, lists solely in-frame clones and lacks some. The sample includes fewer than 250,000 clones, under 80% of them seen just once. Specimen: PBMCs. The receptor set was obtained from a man aged 25 to 40 in good health and CMV-seropositive.

This clone appeared a few times. J is TRBJ1-1 and V is TRBV5-4; D gene unclear. The germline V gene has CDR1 SGHNT and CDR2 YYREEE (reference sequence). V was pared by 0 bases and J by 6 bases, with 12 bases between. This CDR3 contains 14 residues. CDR3 DNA: TGTGCCAGCAGCTTGGCCGCGGCCGGCTCTGAAGCTTTCTTT. Translating gives CASSLAAAGSEAFF.

The chain links TRBV5-4 to TRBJ2-2, with 7 bases fitting TRBD2. The CDR3 totals 14 residues. The junction had 5 bases not matched to a gene; V was cut back by 8 bases and J by 1 base. Germline CDR1 and CDR2: SGHNT and YYREEE (reference sequence). The CDR3 nucleotides are TGTGCCAGTAGCCCGGGGGGGAACACCGGGGAGCTGTTTTTT. It translates to CASSPGGNTGELFF.

CDR3 sequence reads: CASSAGTVNTEAFF. The CDR3, as DNA: TGTGCCAGTAGTGCCGGGACAGTGAACACTGAAGCTTTCTTT. This sequence joins TRBV19 and TRBJ1-1; 7 bases align to TRBD1. The CDR3 is 14 amino acids. Germline V CDR1 and CDR2: LNHDA, SQIVND (reference sequence). Trimming at V came to 5 bases and at J to 0 bases, leaving 3 bases not matched to a gene.

The J gene is TRBJ1-1, the V gene TRBV7-2; D not certain. Trimming stripped 2 bases from V and 8 bases from J, with 12 bases between. The germline CDR1 and CDR2 sequences are SGHTA and FQGNSA. CDR3 length: 13 residues. In DNA form, the CDR3 reads TGTGCCAGCAGCTTACTGGAGGGAGGAGAAGCTTTCTTT. Protein: CASSLLEGGEAFF.

This chain connects TRBV6-5 to TRBJ2-7; D is undetermined. The V end was cut by 7 bases, the J end by 5 bases, with 9 bases between. The CDR3 sequence is 11 residues long. Per the germline V gene, CDR1 is MNHEY and CDR2 is SVGAGI. CDR3 DNA: TGTGCCAGCACCCCTCGTCACGAGCAGTACTTC. This gives the protein CASTPRHEQYF.

V usage is TRBV5-4 and J usage is TRBJ2-2; the D gene is possibly TRBD2 (5 bases). Looked up from germline, CDR1 is SGHNT and CDR2 is YYREEE (reference sequence). Trimming left V 3 bases short and J 2 bases short, with 11 bases between. The CDR3 extends over 15 amino acids. The CDR3: CASSSSAGNTGELFF. The DNA for the CDR3 is TGTGCCAGCAGCTCGTCGGCGGGTAACACCGGGGAGCTGTTTTTT.

This clone appeared a single time. The chain uses TRBV5-4 and TRBJ2-7; TRBD1 aligns across 7 bases. With V trimmed by 4 bases and J by 5 bases, 15 bases remained unmatched. Germline V gives CDR1 SGHNT, CDR2 YYREEE (reference sequence). CDR3 length equals 16 residues. CDR3 nucleotide sequence: TGTGCCAGCAGCCCACTCCCGACAGGGATCACCCACGAGCAGTACTTC. Protein sequence: CASSPLPTGITHEQYF.

The genes are TRBV4-2 and TRBJ1-5; 8 bases agree with TRBD1. CDR3 length: 16 amino acids. V shed 1 base and J 4 bases; nucleotides not matched to a gene: 6. Germline loops: CDR1 LGHNA, CDR2 YNFKEQ. CDR3 sequence reads: CASSQVTGAGNQPQHF. CDR3 sequence (DNA): TGTGCCAGCAGCCAAGTGACAGGGGCAGGGAATCAGCCCCAGCATTTT.

This clone was recorded a few times. The rearrangement uses TRBV4-1 and TRBJ2-7; 7 bases are a match to TRBD1. After removal of 3 bases from V and 2 bases from J, the junction contained 7 bases not matched to a gene. This CDR3 has 15 amino acids. Germline CDR1 and CDR2: MGHRA and YSYEKL. The CDR3 DNA sequence: TGCGCCAGCAGCCAGTACAGGGGAAACGCCTACGAGCAGTACTTC. It codes for CASSQYRGNAYEQYF.

On this clone itself: The same CDR3 is also encoded by other DNA sequences in this sample. The chain links TRBV6-5 to TRBJ1-2, with TRBD1 matching 8 bases. CDR1 is MNHEY, CDR2 SVGAGI, per germline. CDR3 length: 13 residues. V lost 6 bases and J lost 4; bases outside the gene matches: 4. The CDR3 loop reads CASSSDRGYGYTF. CDR3 coding DNA: TGTGCCAGCAGCTCAGACAGGGGCTATGGCTACACCTTC.

This sequence joins TRBV28 and TRBJ2-5, with a possible D match to TRBD1 (5 bases). Gene TRBJ2-7 matches the end of the DNA better, so the J call may be wrong. The CDR3 is 14 residues long. CDR1 is MDHEN and CDR2 is SYDVKM in the germline V gene. CDR3 residues: CASSPTVSSYEQYF. Here the CDR3 DNA reads TGTGCCAGCAGTCCGACAGTTAGCTCCTACGAGCAGTACTTC.

V gene TRBV18 combines with J gene TRBJ1-5; maybe TRBD1 (6 bases). Between the trimmed V and J ends, which lost 5 bases and 7 bases, there was a span of 15 bases. The CDR3 totals 14 residues. Germline CDR1 is KGHSH and CDR2 is LQKENI. This CDR3 is CASSAYREGQPQHF. CDR3 DNA: TGTGCCAGCTCAGCGTACAGGGAAGGCCAGCCCCAGCATTTT.

The chain recombines TRBV4-1 with TRBJ2-5; 7 bases are shared with TRBD1. The length of the CDR3 is 18 residues. Germline V gene data show CDR1 as MGHRA and CDR2 as YSYEKL. V trimming: 1 base; J trimming: 4 bases; junction bases outside the gene matches: 15. This chain's CDR3 is CASSQGWVGTALIETQYF. The CDR3 nucleotides are TGCGCCAGCAGCCAAGGGTGGGTTGGGACAGCACTTATAGAGACCCAGTACTTC.

On this clone itself: At one end the junction does not follow the germline gene, possibly because of a read error. The J gene is TRBJ2-1, the V gene TRBV7-9; D may be TRBD2 (5 bases). There are 16 residues in the CDR3. Germline V gene lookup returns CDR1 SEHNR and CDR2 FQNEAQ (reference sequence). The CDR3 DNA reads TGTTCCAGCAGCTTAGCGATGAGCCGGAGAGGCAATGAGCAGTTCTTC. Encoded protein: CSSSLAMSRRGNEQFF.

The J gene is TRBJ2-1, the V gene TRBV4-3; possibly TRBD2 for D (5 bases). The V end lost 3 bases, the J end lost 9 bases, and 6 bases lay between the germline ends. CDR3 length: 11 residues. Germline V CDR1 and CDR2: LGHNA, YSLEER. For the CDR3, the DNA is TGCGCCAGCAGCCAGAGGGCTGAGCAGTTCTTC. As protein: CASSQRAEQFF.

The chain uses TRBV27 and TRBJ2-7, with TRBD2 identical over 9 bases. V was clipped by 6 bases and J by 2 bases; unmatched bases: 2. CDR1 MNHEY and CDR2 SMNVEV come from the germline V gene (reference sequence). The CDR3 length is 13 residues. The CDR3 region is CASRRGGPYEQYF. CDR3 coding DNA: TGTGCCAGCAGGCGGGGGGGCCCCTACGAGCAGTACTTC.

The chain is built from TRBV28 and TRBJ1-2, with 9 nucleotides matching TRBD1. The CDR3 has 13 amino acids. Germline CDR1 MDHEN, CDR2 SYDVKM. The ends lost 11 bases at V and 9 bases at J; junction bases unmatched: 13. The CDR3 bases are TGTGCCGGGGGGACAGGGCCGCTCCTCAGCTACACCTTC. Amino acid sequence: CAGGTGPLLSYTF.

The V and J genes are TRBV18 and TRBJ2-6; D gene uncertain. Per the germline V gene, CDR1 is KGHSH and CDR2 is LQKENI. This CDR3 contains 17 residues. The V and J ends lost 3 bases and 2 bases respectively, with 14 bases between them. Written as DNA, the CDR3 is TGTGCCAGCTCACCCGGGTTCCAATCAGCTGGGGCCAACGTCCTGACTTTC. It specifies CASSPGFQSAGANVLTF.

The chain carries TRBV6-1 and TRBJ1-5; D is perhaps TRBD1 (6 bases). From germline, CDR1 is MNHNS and CDR2 SASEGT. Trimming left V 2 bases short and J 2 bases short, with 10 bases between. There are 15 residues in the CDR3. The CDR3 coding sequence is TGTGCCAGCAGTGAATTGCGGACAGGCAATCAGCCCCAGCATTTT. Encoded protein: CASSELRTGNQPQHF.

This clone has only a few counts. The CDR3: CASSLRGQGKLFF. The CDR3 DNA is TGTGCCAGCAGTTTAAGGGGACAAGGTAAACTGTTTTTT. The chain employs TRBV27 and TRBJ1-4; a weak D match, TRBD1 (6 bases). Germline CDR1 and CDR2: MNHEY and SMNVEV (reference sequence). The V gene lost 2 bases and the J gene lost 11 bases, with 12 bases spanning the gap. The CDR3 spans 13 residues. The full variable domain, its missing parts supplied by reference TRBV27 and TRBJ1-4, is EAQVTQNPRYLITVTGKKLTVTCSQNMNHEYMSWYRQDPGLGLRQIYYSMNVEVTDKGDVPEGYKVSRKEKRNFPLILESPSPNQTSLYFCASSLRGQGKLFFGSGTQLSVL.

The chain carries TRBV25-1 and TRBJ2-5, with D perhaps matching TRBD2 (5 bases). This CDR3 spans 14 amino acids. CDR1 MGHDK and CDR2 SYGVNS come from the germline V gene. Between the trimmed V and J ends, which lost 4 bases and 2 bases, there was a span of 11 bases. CDR3 residues: CASSGLAEQETQYF. Written as DNA, the CDR3 is TGTGCCAGCAGTGGGCTAGCCGAACAAGAGACCCAGTACTTC. The full variable domain, rest sourced from reference TRBV25-1 and TRBJ2-5, is EADIYQTPRYLVIGTGKKITLECSQTMGHDKMYWYQQDPGMELHLIHYSYGVNSTEKGDLSSESTVSRIRTEHFPLTLESARPSHTSQYLCASSGLAEQETQYFGPGTRLLVL.

This rearrangement joins TRBV18 to TRBJ1-2; D gene unclear. There are 14 residues in the CDR3. V lost 3 bases and J 0 bases, leaving 8 bases between the germline ends. From germline, CDR1 is KGHSH and CDR2 LQKENI. The DNA of the CDR3 is TGTGCCAGCTCACCGGGCCAGACTAACTATGGCTACACCTTC. Translated, it gives CASSPGQTNYGYTF.

Only a few counts were recorded for this clone. V gene TRBV7-9 combines with J gene TRBJ2-1; D may be TRBD1 (6 bases). CDR1 and CDR2 (germline): SEHNR, FQNEAQ (reference sequence). The CDR3 spans 12 residues. V was trimmed by 2 bases and J by 9 bases, leaving 8 bases between them. CDR3: CASSLPRGEQFF. CDR3 DNA: TGTGCCAGCAGCTTACCCAGGGGTGAGCAGTTCTTC. The full variable domain, its missing parts supplied by reference TRBV7-9 and TRBJ2-1, is DTGVSQNPRHKITKRGQNVTFRCDPISEHNRLYWYRQTLGQGPEFLTYFQNEAQLEKSRLLSDRFSAERPKGSFSTLEIQRTEQGDSAMYLCASSLPRGEQFFGPGTRLTVL.

J is TRBJ1-3 and V is TRBV5-4; 7 nucleotides line up with TRBD1. The germline V gene has CDR1 SGHNT and CDR2 YYREEE (reference sequence). CDR3 length equals 15 residues. With 0 bases clipped from V and 10 bases from J, the junction kept 10 bases outside the gene matches. CDR3 coding DNA: TGTGCCAGCAGCTTGGGAGGGACAGCCGGAGAAACCATATATTTT. This gives the protein CASSLGGTAGETIYF. The variable domain in full, completed from reference TRBV5-4 and TRBJ1-3, reads ETGVTQSPTHLIKTRGQQVTLRCSSQSGHNTVSWYQQALGQGPQFIFQYYREEENGRGNFPPRFSGLQFPNYSSELNVNALELDDSALYLCASSLGGTAGETIYFGEGSWLTVV.

V gene TRBV4-1 combines with J gene TRBJ2-2; 10 bases agree with TRBD2. CDR3 length: 16 amino acids. Germline V gene sequence: CDR1 MGHRA, CDR2 YSYEKL. Trimming cost V 0 bases and J 3 bases; bases outside gene matches: 1. The CDR3 protein is CASSQEAGGYTGELFF. The CDR3 bases are TGCGCCAGCAGCCAAGAAGCGGGGGGGTACACCGGGGAGCTGTTTTTT.

The rearrangement joins TRBV25-1 to TRBJ1-1; 7 nucleotides match TRBD1. V gave up 3 bases and J gave up 4 bases; unmatched junction bases: 11. Per germline, CDR1 MGHDK and CDR2 SYGVNS. The CDR3 extends over 16 amino acids. The CDR3 DNA reads as TGTGCCAGCAGTGATTCATGGGGCAGGGGGTGCACTGAAGCTTTCTTT. Translating gives CASSDSWGRGCTEAFF.

The chain has TRBV5-1 and TRBJ1-1; 9 nucleotides align to TRBD1. Germline V gene sequence: CDR1 SGHRS, CDR2 YFSETQ. V shed 4 bases, J shed 5 bases, and the junction held 6 bases outside the gene matches. The CDR3 consists of 14 residues. The chain's CDR3 is CASSDRQGGTEAFF. CDR3 nucleotides: TGCGCCAGCAGCGATAGACAGGGGGGGACTGAAGCTTTCTTT.

CDR3 DNA sequence: TGCGCCAGCAGCCAAGATTGGGCAATCAATCAGCCCCAGCATTTT. Protein product: CASSQDWAINQPQHF. This sequence joins TRBV4-1 and TRBJ1-5; D is uncertain. V was cut by 0 bases and J by 3 bases, with 9 bases left in between. Germline lookup yields CDR1 MGHRA and CDR2 YSYEKL. This CDR3 comprises 15 residues.

The gene calls are TRBV9 and TRBJ1-2, with D unclear. Trimming stripped 4 bases from V and 0 bases from J, with 13 bases between. The CDR3 spans 15 residues. Per germline, CDR1 SGDLS and CDR2 YYNGEE. CDR3 amino acids: CASSPHDGTNYGYTF. The CDR3 DNA reads as TGTGCCAGCAGCCCACACGACGGGACTAACTATGGCTACACCTTC. The complete variable domain, with remaining parts taken from reference TRBV9 and TRBJ1-2, reads DSGVTQTPKHLITATGQRVTLRCSPRSGDLSVYWYQQSLDQGLQFLIQYYNGEERAKGNILERFSAQQFPDLHSELNLSSLELGDSALYFCASSPHDGTNYGYTFGSGTRLTVV.